The rows below give T cell receptor beta chains drawn from one sample of a study of response to subunit inactivated influenza vaccine. Each CDR3 protein gets one entry after TCRdb re-called the RT-PCR reads with MiXCR. Counted here are more than 450,000 distinct CDR3 sequences, around 8% occurring once; the ten biggest clones make up under 15%. Here the sequenced sample was PBMCs from blood, taken approximately 25 months after vaccination. The receptors derive from a man in his fifties or sixties who received an inactivated influenza vaccine. The CDR3 runs from the conserved cysteine through the conserved F or W. Fields, in order: clone size, V gene, D gene, CDR3 length, J gene, CDR3 DNA, CDR3 protein. The D gene is left open where the match is weak. Expanded clones get a size class; other rows say once, few or many, or leave the size out.

>-|TRBV12-3/TRBV12-4|TRBD2|15|TRBJ2-1
TGTGCCAGCAGTTTTAGGACTAGCGGCCTGAATGAGCAGTTCTTC
CASSFRTSGLNEQFF
>-|TRBV6-1|-|15|TRBJ2-3
TGTGCCAGCAGCCCTATCGGGGAAAGCACAGATACGCAGTATTTT
CASSPIGESTDTQYF
>many|TRBV7-9|-|20|TRBJ2-2
TGTGCCAGCAGGCCGCGTCCGGGACATCGCAACCGGCGTAACACCGGGGAGCTGTTTTTT
CASRPRPGHRNRRNTGELFF
>-|TRBV5-5|-|17|TRBJ2-3
TGTGCCAGCAGCCCCTCCGGGACGGCGGCGATCTCGGGTACGCAGTATTTT
CASSPSGTAAISGTQYF
>many|TRBV7-6|-|18|TRBJ2-3
TGTGCCAGCACCAAAGAACCGGGACCTCAGACTAGCACAGATACGCAGTATTTT
CASTKEPGPQTSTDTQYF
>many|TRBV28|-|14|TRBJ2-7
TGTGCCAGCAGAAAACAGGGCACTGTCTACGAGCAGTACTTC
CASRKQGTVYEQYF
>-|TRBV3-1|TRBD1|15|TRBJ2-7
TGTGCCAGCAGCCAAGTGGCGACAGGGAATTACGAGCAGTACTTC
CASSQVATGNYEQYF
>-|TRBV12-3/TRBV12-4|-|12|TRBJ1-6
TGTGCCAGCAGTTTTCTGGGGTCACCCCTCCACTTT
CASSFLGSPLHF
>few|TRBV12-3/TRBV12-4|-|15|TRBJ2-2
TGTGCCAGCAGTCGTGACAATTCCTACACCGGGGAGCTGTTTTTT
CASSRDNSYTGELFF
>many|TRBV2|TRBD2|21|TRBJ2-4
TGTGCCAGCAGTGAAAGGAGGTCGGGCCTAGCGGGGCCCGAAGCCAAAAACATTCAGTACTTC
CASSERRSGLAGPEAKNIQYF
>many|TRBV12-3/TRBV12-4|-|13|TRBJ2-1
TGTGCCAGCAGTCCCTCCTTCAGAAATGAGCAGTTCTTC
CASSPSFRNEQFF
>-|TRBV12-3/TRBV12-4|TRBD2|17|TRBJ2-1
TGTGCCAGCAGTCCTCGTAGCGGGACTAGCGGGTACAAGGAGCAGTTCTTC
CASSPRSGTSGYKEQFF
>few|TRBV11-2|TRBD2|16|TRBJ2-3
TGTGCCAGCAGCTTAGAACTGGGGGGGTTCACAGATACGCAGTATTTT
CASSLELGGFTDTQYF
>many|TRBV20-1|-|13|TRBJ2-7
TGCAGTGCTAGGGGGATTGAAGCCTACGAGCAGTACTTC
CSARGIEAYEQYF
>many|TRBV12-3/TRBV12-4|TRBD1|14|TRBJ1-2
TGTGCCAGCAGTTTAGGGGGACAGAACTATGGCTACACCTTC
CASSLGGQNYGYTF
>-|TRBV4-2|TRBD2|16|TRBJ2-3
TGTGCCAGCAGCCAACTAAGCGGGGGGGCCCTAGATACGCAGTATTTT
CASSQLSGGALDTQYF
>few|TRBV12-3/TRBV12-4|-|15|TRBJ2-5
TGTGCCAGCAACAACGGCCTGGGGGCTCAAGAGACCCAGTACTTC
CASNNGLGAQETQYF
>many|TRBV20-1|-|12|TRBJ2-7
TGCAGTGCTAGACCCGGGGGCGACGAGCAGTACTTC
CSARPGGDEQYF
>-|TRBV4-1|-|15|TRBJ1-1
TGCGCCAGCAGCCAAGACAGGGGCCCGAACACTGAAGCTTTCTTT
CASSQDRGPNTEAFF
>many|TRBV19|-|13|TRBJ1-1
TGTGCCAGTAGGGTTGTGGGGGGCACTGAAGCTTTCTTT
CASRVVGGTEAFF
>-|TRBV6-5|-|14|TRBJ2-5
TGTGCCAGCAGTTACACCGGGTCCGGGCGTACCCAGTACTTC
CASSYTGSGRTQYF
>-|TRBV12-3/TRBV12-4|-|13|TRBJ2-1
TGTGCCACATCAAAGGACGCGTGGGGTGAGCAGTTCTTC
CATSKDAWGEQFF
>few|TRBV20-1|TRBD2|17|TRBJ2-1
TGCAGTGCTAGATCGGGACTAGCGGGAGTATCCTACAATGAGCAGTTCTTC
CSARSGLAGVSYNEQFF
>many|TRBV4-2|-|15|TRBJ2-3
TGTGCCAGCAGCCAAGATATATACGCCACAGATACGCAGTATTTT
CASSQDIYATDTQYF
>many|TRBV9|-|12|TRBJ2-1
TGTGCCAGCAGCGTGGGCTACAATGAGCAGTTCTTC
CASSVGYNEQFF
>-|TRBV4-3|TRBD2|16|TRBJ2-7
TGCGCCAGCAGCCAAGAACCAGCGGGAGGCTCCTACGAGCAGTACTTC
CASSQEPAGGSYEQYF
>-|TRBV7-8|-|12|TRBJ1-2
TGTGCCAGCAGCAACGTAGGCTATGGCTACACCTTC
CASSNVGYGYTF
>few|TRBV24-1|TRBD1|16|TRBJ2-1
TGTGCCACCAGTGATTCCGGGACAGCTATACCGGAGAAGCAGTTCTTC
CATSDSGTAIPEKQFF
>many|TRBV6-5|-|15|TRBJ2-7
TGTGCCAGCAGTTACTCGATAACAGGCTCCTACGAGCAGTACTTC
CASSYSITGSYEQYF
>many|TRBV5-1|-|13|TRBJ2-5
TGCGCCAGTTCGGGGCGAAACGTAGAGACCCAGTACTTC
CASSGRNVETQYF
>-|TRBV12-3/TRBV12-4|-|15|TRBJ2-3
TGTGCCAGCAGTTTGGCGGCACCTAGCACAGATACGCAGTATTTT
CASSLAAPSTDTQYF
>-|TRBV27|-|14|TRBJ1-5
TGTGCCAGCAGTTTTTGGGGTGGCCATCAGCCCCAGCATTTT
CASSFWGGHQPQHF
>-|TRBV7-2|-|14|TRBJ2-7
TGTGCCAGCAGCTTTTCTACTAATGAGTACGAGCAGTACTTC
CASSFSTNEYEQYF
>many|TRBV28|TRBD2|19|TRBJ2-1
TGTGCCAGCAGTCCTATTACGAACCTAGCGGGAGGACCCTACAATGAGCAGTTCTTC
CASSPITNLAGGPYNEQFF
>many|TRBV27|-|20|TRBJ1-6
TGTGCCAGCAGTTTAACGTTACTGAATAACCCTGGCTCCTATAATTCACCCCTCCACTTT
CASSLTLLNNPGSYNSPLHF
>few|TRBV28|TRBD1|16|TRBJ2-7
TGTGCCAGCACTCCCCCTCAGGGGGTGATCTCGCACGAGCAGTACTTC
CASTPPQGVISHEQYF
>-|TRBV20-1|-|13|TRBJ2-5
TGCAGTGCTACCCTAGACTCCCAAGAGACCCAGTACTTC
CSATLDSQETQYF
>many|TRBV12-3/TRBV12-4|TRBD1|15|TRBJ1-4
TGTGCCAGCAGCCGACGAGGGACAGGGGGCGCAAAACTGTTTTTT
CASSRRGTGGAKLFF
>many|TRBV4-2|TRBD2|17|TRBJ2-2
TGTGCCAGCAGCCCGCCGGGACTAGCGGGAGTGTCCGGGGAGCTGTTTTTT
CASSPPGLAGVSGELFF
>-|TRBV5-1|TRBD2|17|TRBJ2-1
TGCGCCAGCAGCCCCCCTAGCGGGAGAGACTCCTACAATGAGCAGTTCTTC
CASSPPSGRDSYNEQFF
>few|TRBV20-1|-|16|TRBJ1-1
TGCAGTGCTAGAGAAAGTGTCGGCCGCCAGCGTACTGAAGCTTTCTTT
CSARESVGRQRTEAFF
>few|TRBV7-8|TRBD2|15|TRBJ2-3
TGTGCCAGCAGCGACGTAGCGGGAGAAGTAGATACGCAGTATTTT
CASSDVAGEVDTQYF
>once|TRBV20-1|-|13|TRBJ1-1
TGCAGTGCGGGACTGCACATGAACACTAAAGCTTTCTTT
CSAGLHMNTKAFF
>many|TRBV5-1|-|16|TRBJ2-4
TGCGCCAGCAGCCCGGGGACACCGGTAGCCAAAAACATTCAGTACTTC
CASSPGTPVAKNIQYF
>few|TRBV20-1|TRBD2|18|TRBJ2-1
TGCAGTGCTAGAGCCCCGACGGGGGGGCCCTCCGGTTACAATGAGCAGTTCTTC
CSARAPTGGPSGYNEQFF
>-|TRBV6-6|-|13|TRBJ1-5
TGTGCCAGCAGAATAACGGAGAATCACCCCCAGCATTTT
CASRITENHPQHF
>few|TRBV27|TRBD2|17|TRBJ2-1
TGTGCCAGCAGTTTATCGGGGATAGCGGGAGAGTGGGGTGAGCAGTTCTTC
CASSLSGIAGEWGEQFF
>-|TRBV12-3/TRBV12-4|-|15|TRBJ2-2
TGTGCCAGCAGTTTAGGCGGGGTAGTCACCGGGGAGCTGTTTTTT
CASSLGGVVTGELFF
>-|TRBV6-6|-|11|TRBJ1-1
TGTGCCAGCAGTAAGAATGGGCCAGCTTTCTTT
CASSKNGPAFF